This T cell receptor beta chain came from a study of blood T cell repertoires in COVID-19. Turning to the study itself: Both acute and convalescent COVID-19 samples were obtained from the United States, Italy and Spain. Sources were T cells, B-cell-depleted T cells, or PBMCs; the material itself was cDNA or gDNA.

Some clones are missing from TCRdb's copy, which holds only in-frame ones; the method was immunoSEQ multiplex PCR. The table has 70,000 to 95,000 clones, approximately 92% seen once. Germline CDR1 reads MDHEN; CDR2 reads SYDVKM. V lost 5 bases, J lost 4 bases, and 6 bases stayed unmatched. This CDR3 comprises 16 residues. The material sequenced was peripheral blood. This rearrangement joins TRBV28 to TRBJ2-5; TRBD2 matches at 14 bases. This TCR was sampled from a woman aged 55 to 70 with active COVID-19. CDR3 DNA: TGTGCCAGCAGTCGGGGACTAGCGGGAGAGAGAGAGACCCAGTACTTC. Translation: CASSRGLAGERETQYF.